This T cell receptor beta chain was identified during a study of early T cells in non-severe SARS-CoV-2 infection. Looking at the study overall: Sequencing of unsorted whole blood was done on bulk RNA, leaving chains unpaired. Notes on the study in general: Anti-spike CD8 responses were favored in VDJdb matching, and private and CD4 specificities were missed.

This clonotype has ten or more counts. The antigen remains unidentified. In TCRdb, the 5' RACE reads were re-called with MiXCR into one record per CDR3 protein. The sample carries roughly 18,000 distinct CDR3 sequences, around 5.7% recorded once. The germline V and J ends were trimmed by 7 bases and 0 bases, with 4 bases remaining between them. This CDR3 spans 13 amino acids. Germline CDR1 is LNHDA and CDR2 is SQIVND (reference sequence). This clonotype was obtained from an adult who was a healthcare worker with PCR-confirmed SARS-CoV-2 infection or an uninfected control (not recorded which). Input material: whole blood. This chain joins TRBV19 and TRBJ2-6; D unclear. Here the CDR3 reads CASTVSGANVLTF. The CDR3, as DNA: TGTGCCAGTACTGTCTCTGGGGCCAACGTCCTGACTTTC.